These 5 T cell receptor beta chains originate from one sample sequenced in a study of blood T cell repertoires in COVID-19 (TCRdb year 2020). To prepare the library, the immunoSEQ multiplex PCR assay was applied. TCRdb mirrors the immuneACCESS table, restricted to in-frame sequences. Some clones are absent from its copies; in checked studies, under half trace to an unresolved V gene, and the reason for the others is unknown. The table for this sample lists 100,000 to 150,000 clones; about 86% of them were counted only once. The ten top clones hold 5.9% of the sample. The sample taken for sequencing was peripheral blood. The source is an elderly man with active or convalescent COVID-19.

CDR3 sequence reads: CASSRARRPYNEQFF. The CDR3 nucleotides read TGTGCCAGCAGCAGGGCCCGACGTCCCTACAATGAGCAGTTCTTC. This chain links TRBV21-1 with TRBJ2-1; the table's D call, TRBD1, was not checked against the DNA. TRBV21-1 is an annotated pseudogene. The CDR3 covers 15 residues.

This chain joins TRBV7-7 and TRBJ2-5; D perhaps matches TRBD2 (5 bases). CDR3 length equals 13 residues. In germline, CDR1 is SSHAT, CDR2 FNYEAQ (reference sequence). Trimming removed 5 bases at V and 2 bases at J, with 9 bases between. DNA of the CDR3: TGTGCCAGCAGCCCCGGCGGGCAAGAGACCCAGTACTTC. Protein sequence: CASSPGGQETQYF.

The chain uses TRBV6-5 and TRBJ1-4, with a tentative D call TRBD1 (5 bases). The V and J ends lost 0 bases and 8 bases respectively, with 13 bases between them. Germline V CDR1 and CDR2: MNHEY, SVGAGI. The CDR3 consists of 15 residues. This CDR3 is CASSYSGVGWEKLFF. The DNA for the CDR3 is TGTGCCAGCAGTTACTCAGGGGTGGGATGGGAAAAACTGTTTTTT.

The V call is TRBV7-3, the J call TRBJ1-4; D is perhaps TRBD1 (6 bases). CDR3 length: 16 residues. V shed 8 bases and J shed 2 bases, with 18 bases lying between them. Per the germline V gene, CDR1 is SGHTA and CDR2 is FQGTGA. The CDR3 reads CASWGPVGRTNEKLFF. In DNA, the CDR3 is TGTGCCAGCTGGGGGCCCGTGGGCCGGACTAATGAAAAACTGTTTTTT. The full variable domain, with the rest looked up from reference TRBV7-3 and TRBJ1-4, is GAGVSQTPSNKVTEKGKYVELRCDPISGHTALYWYRQSLGQGPEFLIYFQGTGAADDSGLPNDRFFAVRPEGSVSTLKIQRTERGDSAVYLCASWGPVGRTNEKLFFGSGTQLSVL.

J is TRBJ1-4 and V is TRBV4-3, with unresolved D. CDR1 and CDR2 (germline): LGHNA, YSLEER. Trimming removed 0 bases at V and 5 bases at J, with 7 bases between. The CDR3 spans 14 residues. The CDR3 region is CASSQDSVNEKLFF. CDR3 nucleotide sequence: TGCGCCAGCAGCCAAGATTCAGTAAATGAAAAACTGTTTTTT.